The source of this T cell receptor (beta chain) is a study of control samples from healthy donors and cancer patients. The V gene's germline CDR1 is MNHEY and CDR2 SVGEGT. The CDR3 contains 17 residues. The ends were cut back, 2 bases at V and 0 bases at J, with 16 bases in the middle. This table comes from immunoSEQ multiplex PCR, and its TCRdb copy is limited to in-frame clones, with some not included. Of tens of thousands of clones in the sample, around nine tenths are singletons; the top ten hold approximately 7.6%. The material sequenced was blood. The chain employs TRBV6-2 or TRBV6-3 and TRBJ1-2; weak D call: TRBD1 (5 bases). The sequence was collected from a woman aged 55-69 years in good health. The DNA of the CDR3 is TGTGCCAGCAGTTACAATCGCCAGGGCACGTCTAACTATGGCTACACCTTC. Its translation: CASSYNRQGTSNYGYTF.